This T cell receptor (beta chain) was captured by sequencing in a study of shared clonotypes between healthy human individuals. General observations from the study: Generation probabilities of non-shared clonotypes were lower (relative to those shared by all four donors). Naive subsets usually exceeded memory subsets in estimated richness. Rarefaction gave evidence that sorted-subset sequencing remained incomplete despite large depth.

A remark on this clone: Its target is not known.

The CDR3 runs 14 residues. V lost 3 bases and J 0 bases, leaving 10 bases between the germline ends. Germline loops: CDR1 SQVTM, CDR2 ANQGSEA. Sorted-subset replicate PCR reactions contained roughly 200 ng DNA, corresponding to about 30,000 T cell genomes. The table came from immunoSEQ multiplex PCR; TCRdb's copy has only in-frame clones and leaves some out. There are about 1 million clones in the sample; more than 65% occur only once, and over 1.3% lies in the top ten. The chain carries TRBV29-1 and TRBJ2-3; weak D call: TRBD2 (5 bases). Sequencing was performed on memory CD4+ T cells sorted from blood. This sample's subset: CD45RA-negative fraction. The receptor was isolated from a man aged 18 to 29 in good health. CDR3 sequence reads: CSVDVRGSTDTQYF. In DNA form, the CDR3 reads TGCAGCGTTGATGTACGGGGAAGCACAGATACGCAGTATTTT.